The subject of this entry is one T cell receptor (beta chain). The antigen is unknown. The sample belongs to a study of beta chain features in type 1 diabetes. Regarding the study as a whole: Shortening of TCRB CDR3s, moderate but significant, appeared in all four CD4+ subsets of Type 1 diabetes patients. In type 1 diabetes patients, VDJ junctions had fewer insertions; deletions at these junctions were more frequent. Within the patient group, naive, central memory and Treg TCRB repertoires appeared more similar to each other than within healthy donors. Researchers caution that PCR might favor shorter templates, equally among patients and controls.

Isolated RNA was reverse transcribed in full, so expressed TCRB transcripts were sequenced. Clones were read by immunoSEQ multiplex PCR, and TCRdb kept only the in-frame ones, dropping some. Altogether 150,000 to 200,000 clones are present, roughly 8% being singletons, with the ten largest covering roughly 0.46%. The TCR sequence derives from a young man with type 1 diabetes. Input material: central memory CD4+ T cells from blood.

The CDR3 loop is CSAPTTYEQYF. CDR3 nucleotide sequence: TGCAGTGCTCCTACTACCTACGAGCAGTACTTC. The chain links TRBV20-1 to TRBJ2-7; unclear D gene. The germline V and J ends were trimmed by 5 bases and 2 bases, with 7 bases remaining between them. Germline V lookup: CDR1 DFQATT, CDR2 SNEGSKA (reference sequence). This CDR3 contains 11 residues.